This passage covers 6 T cell receptor beta chains from one sample sequenced in a study of T cells in Graves' hyperthyroidism and ophthalmopathy. RNA transcripts were the template for amplifying TCR beta CDR3 regions. The HTBI primer set served for first-round RT-PCR of the TCR CDR3. MiXCR, run by TCRdb on the multiplex PCR reads, gives a single entry per CDR3 protein. Here the sample spans around 300,000 distinct CDR3 sequences, roughly 22% being singletons. Material: blood. These receptors came from a man aged 25 to 45 with Graves' ophthalmopathy.

This clonotype was found many times. The CDR3 DNA follows: TGTGCCAGCAGCCTAAACGTCCTTCGGCAGTTCTTC. Encoded protein: CASSLNVLRQFF. The V and J genes are TRBV7-6 and TRBJ2-1; no definite D call. Germline V gene data show CDR1 as SGHVS and CDR2 as FNYEAQ. The V gene lost 5 bases and the J gene lost 12 bases, with 14 bases spanning the gap. The CDR3 contains 12 residues.

This clonotype was recorded many times. The chain joins TRBV12-3 or TRBV12-4 to TRBJ2-7; tentatively, D is TRBD2 (5 bases). The V gene lost 3 bases and the J gene lost 5 bases, with 14 bases spanning the gap. There are 14 residues in the CDR3. The CDR3 nucleotides are TGTGCCAGCAGTTTTACGGGTGGAGGCCACGAGCAGTACTTC. Residues: CASSFTGGGHEQYF.

The V and J genes are TRBV12-3 or TRBV12-4 and TRBJ1-2; 8 bases fit TRBD1. The CDR3 spans 14 residues. V was pared by 1 base and J by 4 bases, with 2 bases of the junction left unmatched. CDR3 amino acids: CASSLDGQGYGYTF. The CDR3 bases are TGTGCCAGCAGTTTAGACGGACAGGGCTATGGCTACACCTTC.

CDR3: CASSFEVFRGPVVSAGEMSDTQYF. CDR3 coding DNA: TGTGCCAGCAGTTTTGAAGTGTTCAGGGGCCCCGTAGTTTCAGCGGGGGAGATGTCAGATACGCAGTATTTT. This rearrangement joins TRBV12-3 or TRBV12-4 to TRBJ2-3, with 8 bases matching TRBD2. The V gene end was trimmed by 3 bases and the J gene end by 4 bases; junction bases not matched to a gene: 33. This CDR3 is 24 amino acids long.

The chain is built from TRBV29-1 and TRBJ1-2, with D possibly being TRBD1 (6 bases). The CDR3 totals 14 residues. Germline-derived CDR1 and CDR2 are SQVTM and ANQGSEA. DNA for the CDR3: TGCAGTCACCACCTGATACAGGGAGCCGGTGGCTACACCTTC. The encoded protein is CSHHLIQGAGGYTF.

This clonotype turned up a few times. V is TRBV6-1 and J is TRBJ2-1; D gene ambiguous. Trimming removed 7 bases from V and 4 bases from J, with 14 bases in between. The CDR3 length is 14 residues. Germline V gives CDR1 MNHNS, CDR2 SASEGT. The CDR3 loop is CASKLGPRYNEQFF. CDR3 bases: TGTGCCAGCAAATTAGGCCCCAGGTACAATGAGCAGTTCTTC.